A selection of T cell receptor beta chains follows, all from one sample in a study of HIV-infected children after antiretroviral therapy interruption. TCRdb reanalysed the 3' RACE reads using MiXCR and keeps one entry per CDR3 protein. The table includes about 89,000 distinct CDR3 sequences, 5.5% to 8.5% detected once. The starting material was CD45RA+ CD4+ T cells from PBMCs, pooled from several time points, obtained from a donor given antiretroviral therapy, either interrupted or continuous. Receptors originate from a pool of human donors with HIV. The CDR3 runs from the conserved cysteine through the conserved F or W. The D gene is left open where the match is weak. Expanded clones get a size class; other rows say once, few or many, or leave the size out.

v_call,d_call,clone_size,j_call,cdr3_aa,cdr3_nt
TRBV24-1,TRBD1,many,TRBJ2-1,CATSGHSRTGTGDDEQFF,TGTGCCACCAGTGGCCACTCGAGAACCGGGACAGGGGACGATGAGCAGTTCTTC
TRBV6-6,TRBD1,many,TRBJ1-6,CASRGQGNSPLYF,TGTGCCAGCAGAGGACAGGGGAATTCGCCCCTCTACTTT
TRBV9,NA,many,TRBJ2-5,CASSVGGARETQYF,TGTGCCAGCAGCGTCGGCGGAGCCAGGGAGACCCAGTACTTC
TRBV29-1,NA,NA,TRBJ2-5,CSVEDRGETQYF,TGCAGCGTTGAAGATCGGGGAGAGACCCAGTACTTC
TRBV4-1,NA,few,TRBJ1-6,CASSQATESSYNSPLHF,TGCGCCAGCAGCCAAGCGACAGAGAGCTCCTATAATTCACCCCTCCACTTT
TRBV11-2,NA,NA,TRBJ1-4,CASSPLIGRRGEKLFF,TGTGCCAGCAGCCCCCTCATCGGGCGGCGAGGGGAAAAACTGTTTTTT
TRBV12-5,NA,NA,TRBJ2-7,CASGLVLSGQVTSYEQYF,TGTGCTAGTGGTTTGGTACTAAGTGGGCAGGTGACCTCCTACGAGCAGTACTTC
TRBV5-6,TRBD1,few,TRBJ1-5,CASSFGQDNQPQHF,TGTGCCAGCAGCTTCGGACAGGACAATCAGCCCCAGCATTTT
TRBV19,TRBD2,few,TRBJ2-5,CASSTLAGGQETQYF,TGTGCCAGTAGTACCCTAGCGGGGGGCCAAGAGACCCAGTACTTC
TRBV7-9,NA,many,TRBJ1-1,CASSLRGMNTEAFF,TGTGCCAGCAGCTTACGGGGCATGAACACTGAAGCTTTCTTT
TRBV6-2/TRBV6-3,TRBD2,many,TRBJ2-1,CASKTGLAGGSYNEQFF,TGTGCCAGCAAAACGGGACTAGCGGGCGGTTCCTACAATGAGCAGTTCTTC
TRBV5-6,NA,few,TRBJ2-7,CVSSLGGGPGSSYEQYF,TGTGTCAGCAGCTTGGGGGGCGGTCCAGGGTCGTCCTACGAGCAGTACTTC
TRBV12-3/TRBV12-4,NA,many,TRBJ2-3,CASSLGLRRGDTQYF,TGTGCCAGCAGTTTAGGACTTAGACGGGGAGATACGCAGTATTTT
TRBV9,TRBD2,many,TRBJ2-7,CASSVTTSGGYYEQYF,TGTGCCAGCAGCGTAACAACTAGCGGGGGTTACTACGAGCAGTACTTC
TRBV27,NA,many,TRBJ2-7,CASSFRPTRDHDYEQYF,TGTGCCAGCAGTTTCCGTCCAACGCGGGACCACGACTACGAGCAGTACTTC
TRBV18,TRBD2,few,TRBJ2-7,CASSPLAGTYEQYF,TGTGCCAGCTCACCGCTAGCGGGCACCTACGAGCAGTACTTC
TRBV27,NA,many,TRBJ2-3,CASSSPGFAGTDTQYF,TGTGCCAGCAGTTCCCCCGGTTTCGCGGGCACAGATACGCAGTATTTT
TRBV14,NA,many,TRBJ2-3,CASSHTGGPQGYTDTQYF,TGTGCCAGCAGCCACACAGGAGGACCACAGGGATACACAGATACGCAGTATTTT
TRBV9,NA,many,TRBJ2-3,CASSPLLSFSGSSVDTQYF,TGTGCCAGCAGCCCCCTCCTCTCGTTTAGCGGATCTTCGGTAGATACGCAGTATTTT
TRBV20-1,NA,many,TRBJ2-7,CSARFGLADEQYF,TGCAGTGCTAGATTTGGGTTAGCGGACGAGCAGTACTTC
TRBV20-1,TRBD1,many,TRBJ1-6,CSATHTGGLSPLHF,TGCAGTGCTACTCATACAGGGGGCCTCTCACCCCTCCACTTT
TRBV6-7,NA,many,TRBJ1-2,CASTPAGRANGYTF,TGTGCCAGCACCCCCGCGGGTAGGGCGAATGGCTACACCTTC
TRBV6-1,TRBD1,many,TRBJ2-5,CASSGQGRETQYF,TGTGCCAGCAGTGGACAGGGCCGGGAGACCCAGTACTTC
TRBV29-1,NA,many,TRBJ2-7,CSVELPGFNSEQYF,TGCAGCGTTGAGCTACCGGGGTTTAATTCTGAGCAGTACTTC
TRBV5-1,TRBD2,many,TRBJ2-1,CASSWTSGNNEQFF,TGCGCCAGCAGTTGGACTAGCGGGAACAATGAGCAGTTCTTC
TRBV7-2,NA,few,TRBJ2-2,CASSLVTRELFF,TGTGCCAGCAGCTTAGTGACCCGGGAGCTGTTTTTT